The 31 T cell receptor beta chains listed next were all sequenced from one sample in a study of control samples from healthy donors and cancer patients (dated by TCRdb to 2020 to 2022). The library was generated by the immunoSEQ multiplex PCR assay. TCRdb re-hosts the immuneACCESS table, in-frame sequences only. Its copies lack some clones; in the studies checked, an unresolved V gene accounts for under half of them, and the cause for the rest is not known. This sample holds tens of thousands of clones; roughly 65% were observed only once. 17% of the sample goes to the ten largest clones. The sequenced material came from formalin-fixed, paraffin-embedded tissue. These receptors were taken from a male donor with melanoma.

In the case of this clone: Compared with germline, one end of the junction differs, possibly owing to a read error. The sample carries other DNA sequences with the same CDR3. The gene calls are TRBV13 and TRBJ2-6; 10 bases line up with TRBD1. Germline V gives CDR1 PRHDT, CDR2 FYEKMQ (reference sequence). This CDR3 region has 19 residues. The CDR3 coding sequence is TGTGCCAGCAGCTTACTTAGGGACAGGGGAGGTTCTGGGGCCAACGTCTTGACTTTC. The encoded protein is CASSLLRDRGGSGANVLTF.

The genes are TRBV27 and TRBJ2-5; 7 nucleotides agree with TRBD1. The CDR3 consists of 14 residues. J lost 6 bases, V lost 5 bases, and 9 bases had no gene match. Germline V gene data show CDR1 as MNHEY and CDR2 as SMNVEV (reference sequence). CDR3 nucleotide sequence: TGTGCCAGCAGTCCGAGGACAGGAGGTCAGACCCAGTACTTC. Translating it yields CASSPRTGGQTQYF.

The V and J genes are TRBV27 and TRBJ2-1; a possible D gene is TRBD2 (5 bases). CDR3 length: 16 amino acids. V was clipped by 1 base and J by 4 bases, with 14 bases between them. Looked up from germline, CDR1 is MNHEY and CDR2 is SMNVEV (reference sequence). For the CDR3, the DNA is TGTGCCAGCAGTTTATTATTCGGGGTAGAATACAATGAGCAGTTCTTC. It is translated as CASSLLFGVEYNEQFF.

This clone has more than one count but fewer than ten. This chain connects TRBV6-5 to TRBJ2-3; D is unclear. CDR1 and CDR2 from the germline V gene are MNHEY and SVGAGI. V lost 0 bases, J lost 3 bases, and 4 bases lay in between. This CDR3 is 13 amino acids long. CDR3 bases: TGTGCCAGCAGTTACTCTTTTACAGATACGCAGTATTTT. It codes for CASSYSFTDTQYF.

The chain has TRBV29-1 and TRBJ2-7; 12 bases fit TRBD1. Trimming cost V 7 bases and J 7 bases; bases outside gene matches: 14. Germline CDR1 is SQVTM and CDR2 is ANQGSEA. This CDR3 spans 15 amino acids. Here the CDR3 reads CSAAGGTGGVGEQYF. The DNA for the CDR3 is TGCAGCGCTGCCGGAGGGACAGGGGGCGTTGGGGAGCAGTACTTC.

The chain combines TRBV5-6 with TRBJ1-2; tentative D call: TRBD1 (5 bases). The CDR3 runs 16 residues. Germline V gene sequence: CDR1 SGHDT, CDR2 YYEEEE. Trimming took 0 bases from V and 1 from J, leaving 13 bases between them. The CDR3 spells CASSLAGTDYNYGYTF. Written as DNA, the CDR3 is TGTGCCAGCAGCTTGGCGGGGACGGACTATAACTATGGCTACACCTTC.

The chain recombines TRBV11-2 with TRBJ2-7; D perhaps matches TRBD2 (6 bases). The CDR3 has 15 amino acids. V lost 1 base and J lost 2, with 12 bases in between. Germline V lookup: CDR1 SGHAT, CDR2 FQNNGV. For the CDR3, the DNA is TGTGCCAGCAGCTTAGGGGCGGGGCTTACCTACGAGCAGTACTTC. Encoded protein: CASSLGAGLTYEQYF.

The chain carries TRBV21-1 and TRBJ2-2. TRBV21-1 is tagged as a pseudogene. The CDR3 totals 15 residues. CDR3 in amino acids: CASSPPGADTGELFF. The DNA for the CDR3 is TGTGCCAGCAGCCCACCCGGGGCGGACACCGGGGAGCTGTTTTTT.

A note on this clone: A read error may produce the germline difference seen at one junction end. Other DNA variants within this sample encode the same CDR3. The J gene is TRBJ2-5, the V gene TRBV29-1, with D maybe TRBD1 (5 bases). This CDR3 has 12 amino acids. Germline-derived CDR1 and CDR2 are SQVTM and ANQGSEA. The CDR3: CSSISGQETQYF. The CDR3 region has the DNA TGCAGCTCAATATCAGGGCAAGAGACTCAGTACTTC.

The chain combines TRBV19 with TRBJ2-7; 9 nucleotides align to TRBD1. Germline trimming cut 5 bases from V and 6 bases from J; bases unmatched to any gene: 11. The CDR3 spans 15 residues. Germline V gene lookup returns CDR1 LNHDA and CDR2 SQIVND (reference sequence). This CDR3 is CASSYPGQGPLEQYF. The CDR3 DNA reads as TGTGCCAGTAGTTACCCGGGACAGGGACCCCTCGAGCAGTACTTC. Combining the CDR3 with reference TRBV19 and TRBJ2-7 gives the whole variable domain DGGITQSPKYLFRKEGQNVTLSCEQNLNHDAMYWYRQDPGQGLRLIYYSQIVNDFQKGDIAEGYSVSREKKESFPLTVTSAQKNPTAFYLCASSYPGQGPLEQYFGPGTRLTVT.

J is TRBJ1-5 and V is TRBV7-7; possible D gene TRBD1, 6 bases. The CDR3 length is 15 residues. Germline assignment: CDR1 SSHAT and CDR2 FNYEAQ (reference sequence). Trimming took off 7 bases at V and 3 bases at J, with 16 bases between the two ends. The CDR3 region is CASIVIQGINQPQHF. The CDR3 region has the DNA TGTGCCAGCATCGTTATCCAGGGGATCAATCAGCCCCAGCATTTT.

CDR3 amino acids: CASSPIVGAFKITDTQYF. The CDR3 DNA reads as TGTGCCAGCAGTCCAATCGTCGGTGCTTTTAAAATCACAGATACGCAGTATTTT. V is TRBV16 and J is TRBJ2-3, with D unresolved. CDR3 length: 18 amino acids. The V end was cut by 6 bases, the J end by 2 bases, with 24 bases between. Germline V lookup: CDR1 KGHSY, CDR2 FQNENV.

V gene TRBV27 combines with J gene TRBJ1-4; 8 bases line up with TRBD1. CDR3 length: 16 residues. The V gene's germline CDR1 is MNHEY and CDR2 SMNVEV (reference sequence). V shed 6 bases and J 7 bases; nucleotides not matched to a gene: 13. CDR3 in DNA: TGTGCCAGCAGCCTTCTCGGACAGGGTCAAGGTGAAAAACTGTTTTTT. Its translation is CASSLLGQGQGEKLFF. The variable domain in full, completed from reference TRBV27 and TRBJ1-4, reads EAQVTQNPRYLITVTGKKLTVTCSQNMNHEYMSWYRQDPGLGLRQIYYSMNVEVTDKGDVPEGYKVSRKEKRNFPLILESPSPNQTSLYFCASSLLGQGQGEKLFFGSGTQLSVL.

This clone was counted a few times. The gene calls are TRBV19 and TRBJ2-5; 8 bases line up with TRBD1. V lost 6 bases and J lost 3; bases outside the gene matches: 3. This CDR3 has 13 amino acids. The V gene's germline CDR1 is LNHDA and CDR2 SQIVND (reference sequence). The CDR3, as DNA: TGTGCCAGTAGAAAGACAGGGGAAGAGACCCAGTACTTC. Amino acids: CASRKTGEETQYF. The complete variable domain, with remaining parts taken from reference TRBV19 and TRBJ2-5, reads DGGITQSPKYLFRKEGQNVTLSCEQNLNHDAMYWYRQDPGQGLRLIYYSQIVNDFQKGDIAEGYSVSREKKESFPLTVTSAQKNPTAFYLCASRKTGEETQYFGPGTRLLVL.

This clone was counted once. The chain combines TRBV2 with TRBJ1-1; D is undetermined. The germline V gene has CDR1 SNHLY and CDR2 FYNNEI. The V end was cut by 4 bases, the J end by 10 bases, with 13 bases between. The CDR3 has 12 amino acids. The CDR3 protein is CASSVVDWGAFF. CDR3 DNA: TGTGCCAGCAGTGTAGTTGACTGGGGAGCTTTCTTT.

This rearrangement joins TRBV2 to TRBJ2-7, with TRBD1 matching 9 bases. Germline values: CDR1 SNHLY, CDR2 FYNNEI. This CDR3 is 12 amino acids long. V shed 8 bases and J 2 bases; nucleotides not matched to a gene: 1. The CDR3, as DNA: TGTGCCAGCGACAGGGGGGCCTACGAGCAGTACTTC. This sequence encodes CASDRGAYEQYF.

This clone was counted once. J is TRBJ1-2 and V is TRBV3-1 (or the pseudogene TRBV3-2); D possibly corresponds to TRBD1 (6 bases). The V gene's germline CDR1 is LGHDT and CDR2 YNNKEL (reference sequence). This CDR3 has 12 residues. V lost 5 bases, J lost 5 bases, and 9 bases lay in between. DNA for the CDR3: TGTGCCAGCAGCAGCAGGGGTTATGGCTACACCTTC. It yields the protein CASSSRGYGYTF.

Regarding this clone: Other DNA sequences in this sample translate to the same CDR3. The V gene is TRBV9, the J gene TRBJ2-5, with D uncertain. The germline gives CDR1 SGDLS, CDR2 YYNGEE. V lost 3 bases and J lost 4, with 10 bases in between. There are 13 residues in the CDR3. This CDR3 is CASSANPRETQYF. The CDR3 coding sequence is TGTGCCAGCAGCGCCAACCCTCGAGAGACCCAGTACTTC.

V gene TRBV3-1 (or the pseudogene TRBV3-2) combines with J gene TRBJ2-5; TRBD1 matches at 8 bases. The CDR3 is made up of 14 amino acids. Germline V gene data show CDR1 as LGHDT and CDR2 as YNNKEL (reference sequence). With V trimmed by 3 bases and J by 4 bases, 4 bases remained unmatched. The CDR3 DNA sequence: TGTGCCAGCAGCCAGGTGACAGGGGCAGAGACCCAGTACTTC. This translates into CASSQVTGAETQYF.

Here the CDR3 DNA reads TGCGCCAGCAGCCTGGGACTAGCGGGAGGGCCGGGTGGCACAGATACGCAGTATTTT. It yields the protein CASSLGLAGGPGGTDTQYF. The J gene is TRBJ2-3, the V gene TRBV5-1, with 16 bases lining up with TRBD2. The CDR3 has 19 residues. V shed 4 bases, J shed 1 base, and the junction held 9 bases outside the gene matches. Germline lookup yields CDR1 SGHRS and CDR2 YFSETQ.

This clone is medium-sized (0.01 to 0.1%) by share. Other DNA sequences in the sample encode the same CDR3. CDR3 in amino acids: CASSHLRLGQGITGELFF. The CDR3 region has the DNA TGTGCCAGCTCACACCTCCGGCTCGGACAGGGTATCACCGGGGAGCTGTTTTTT. The genes are TRBV18 and TRBJ2-2, with 8 bases that match TRBD1. Germline values: CDR1 KGHSH, CDR2 LQKENI. The CDR3 runs 18 residues. V lost 4 bases to trimming and J lost 4 bases; unmatched junction nucleotides: 14.

Comment on this clone: A far larger clone is just one base off, so this is likely a read error. This sample also contains other DNA sequences that code for the same CDR3. This chain links TRBV18 with TRBJ2-5; D gene unclear. Germline CDR1 is KGHSH and CDR2 is LQKENI. The CDR3 is 13 residues long. The CDR3 DNA sequence: TGTGCTAGCTCCCCTGGCGCCCAAGAGACCCAGTACTTC. It specifies CASSPGAQETQYF.

This chain uses TRBV19 with TRBJ1-5, with TRBD1 as a possible D gene (6 bases). This CDR3 spans 16 amino acids. Trimming took 9 bases from V and 0 from J, leaving 18 bases between them. Germline lookup yields CDR1 LNHDA and CDR2 SQIVND (reference sequence). The CDR3 coding sequence is TGTGCCAGCCGGAGGGATGGGGGCTATAGCAATCAGCCCCAGCATTTT. It yields the protein CASRRDGGYSNQPQHF.

The chain carries TRBV28 and TRBJ2-3; TRBD2 agrees at 7 bases. The CDR3 sequence is 20 residues long. V lost 3 bases and J lost 1; bases outside the gene matches: 19. Germline V gene lookup returns CDR1 MDHEN and CDR2 SYDVKM. The CDR3 spells CASSFRGGSQKKQCTDTQYF. The CDR3 nucleotides are TGTGCCAGCAGTTTTCGGGGCGGGAGCCAAAAAAAACAATGCACAGATACGCAGTATTTT.

The CDR3 DNA sequence: TGTGCCAGCAGCTTGAGACAGGGCCTAAACACCGGGGAGCTGTTTTTT. Translating it yields CASSLRQGLNTGELFF. The chain links TRBV11-3 to TRBJ2-2; 7 bases map to TRBD1. Per germline, CDR1 SGHNT and CDR2 YENEEA. The CDR3 totals 16 residues. The V and J ends lost 3 bases and 2 bases, in that order; junction bases with no gene match: 6.

This clone has more than one count but fewer than ten. The V and J genes are TRBV27 and TRBJ1-1; 8 bases map to TRBD1. The length of the CDR3 is 14 residues. From germline, CDR1 is MNHEY and CDR2 SMNVEV (reference sequence). The trim removed 2 bases at V and 5 bases at J, leaving 4 bases unmatched. CDR3 protein: CASSLQGARTEAFF. DNA for the CDR3: TGTGCCAGCAGTTTACAGGGGGCCAGGACTGAAGCTTTCTTT.

This clone came up a few times. The chain carries TRBV7-8 and TRBJ2-5; tentative D call: TRBD1 (6 bases). The germline V gene encodes CDR1 SGHVS and CDR2 FQNEAQ. This CDR3 has 14 amino acids. Trimming left V 5 bases short and J 2 bases short, with 12 bases between. The CDR3 DNA reads TGTGCCAGCAGCCCGAACAGGGTTCAAGAGACCCAGTACTTC. It encodes CASSPNRVQETQYF.

The J gene is TRBJ1-3, the V gene TRBV7-3; the D is unclear. The CDR3 is 16 amino acids. V gave up 2 bases and J gave up 0 bases, with 11 bases separating them. The germline V gene encodes CDR1 SGHTA and CDR2 FQGTGA. The CDR3, as DNA: TGTGCCAGCAGCTTAGGGGTTGGCAGCTCTGGAAACACCATATATTTT. Amino acids: CASSLGVGSSGNTIYF.

This clone was counted a single time. V usage is TRBV30 and J usage is TRBJ2-4; D is perhaps TRBD2 (6 bases). The ends were cut back, 3 bases at V and 0 bases at J, with 12 bases in the middle. Germline values: CDR1 GTSNPN, CDR2 SVGIG (reference sequence). The CDR3 is 15 residues long. CDR3: CAWSPGTLAKNIQYF. The CDR3 nucleotides are TGTGCCTGGAGCCCAGGGACTCTAGCCAAAAACATTCAGTACTTC.

This rearrangement joins TRBV7-2 to TRBJ2-1; 11 bases match TRBD1. The CDR3 has 18 amino acids. The V and J ends lost 2 bases and 7 bases, in that order; junction bases with no gene match: 13. Germline CDR1 reads SGHTA; CDR2 reads FQGNSA. The CDR3 spells CASSLWGTGGGLANEQFF. The CDR3 nucleotides read TGTGCCAGCAGCTTATGGGGGACAGGGGGTGGACTAGCAAATGAGCAGTTCTTC.

This clone was recorded many times. CDR3 residues: CASSVATGGEQYF. The CDR3 bases are TGTGCCAGCAGCGTAGCTACGGGTGGCGAGCAGTACTTC. The V gene is TRBV9, the J gene TRBJ2-7; D remains ambiguous. The CDR3 consists of 13 residues. From germline, CDR1 is SGDLS and CDR2 YYNGEE. V shed 0 bases and J shed 6 bases, with 10 bases lying between them.